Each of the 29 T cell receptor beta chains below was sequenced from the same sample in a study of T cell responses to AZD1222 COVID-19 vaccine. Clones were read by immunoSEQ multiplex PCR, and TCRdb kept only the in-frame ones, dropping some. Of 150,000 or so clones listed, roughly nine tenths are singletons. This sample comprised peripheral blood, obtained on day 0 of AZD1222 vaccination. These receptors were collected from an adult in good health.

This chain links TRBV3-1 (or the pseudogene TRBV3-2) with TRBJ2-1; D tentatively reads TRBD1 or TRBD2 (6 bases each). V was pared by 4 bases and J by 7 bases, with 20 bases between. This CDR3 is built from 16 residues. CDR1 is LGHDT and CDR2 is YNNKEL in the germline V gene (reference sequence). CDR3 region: CASSRTIGGSWNEQFF. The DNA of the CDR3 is TGTGCCAGCAGCCGGACGATCGGGGGCAGCTGGAATGAGCAGTTCTTC.

The CDR3 region is CASSLAAGALYEQYF. The DNA of the CDR3 is TGTGCCAGCAGCTTAGCGGCGGGAGCCCTATACGAGCAGTACTTC. V is TRBV7-9 and J is TRBJ2-7; 7 nucleotides agree with TRBD2. V lost 0 bases, J lost 4 bases, and 6 bases stayed unmatched. The CDR3 spans 15 residues. Germline CDR1 SEHNR, CDR2 FQNEAQ (reference sequence).

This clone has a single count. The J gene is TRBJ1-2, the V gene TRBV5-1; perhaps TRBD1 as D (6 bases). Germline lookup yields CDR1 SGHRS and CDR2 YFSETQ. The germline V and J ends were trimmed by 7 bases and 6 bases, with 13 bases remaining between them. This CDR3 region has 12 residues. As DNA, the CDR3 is TGCGCCAGCTCTCAGGGGATGGATGGCTACACCTTC. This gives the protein CASSQGMDGYTF.

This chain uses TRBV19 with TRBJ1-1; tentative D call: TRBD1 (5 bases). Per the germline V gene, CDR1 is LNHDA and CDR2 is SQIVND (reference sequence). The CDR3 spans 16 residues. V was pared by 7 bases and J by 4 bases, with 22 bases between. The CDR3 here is CASISPGRSFFTEAFF. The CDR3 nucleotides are TGTGCCAGTATCTCGCCAGGGCGGAGTTTTTTCACTGAAGCTTTCTTT.

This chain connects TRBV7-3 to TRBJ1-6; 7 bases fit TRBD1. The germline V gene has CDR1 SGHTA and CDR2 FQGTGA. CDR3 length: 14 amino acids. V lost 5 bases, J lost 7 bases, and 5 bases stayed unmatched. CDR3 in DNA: TGTGCCAGCAGCCTCCGGGACAGAAATTCACCCCTCCACTTT. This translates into CASSLRDRNSPLHF. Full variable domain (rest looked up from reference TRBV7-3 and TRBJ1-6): GAGVSQTPSNKVTEKGKYVELRCDPISGHTALYWYRQSLGQGPEFLIYFQGTGAADDSGLPNDRFFAVRPEGSVSTLKIQRTERGDSAVYLCASSLRDRNSPLHFGNGTRLTVT.

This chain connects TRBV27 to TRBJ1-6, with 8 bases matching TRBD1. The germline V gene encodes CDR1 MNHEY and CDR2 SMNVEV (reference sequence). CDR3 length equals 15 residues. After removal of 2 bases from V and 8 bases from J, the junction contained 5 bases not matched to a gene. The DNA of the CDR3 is TGTGCCAGCAGTTTAGACAGGGGCGGTTATTCACCCCTCCACTTT. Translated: CASSLDRGGYSPLHF.

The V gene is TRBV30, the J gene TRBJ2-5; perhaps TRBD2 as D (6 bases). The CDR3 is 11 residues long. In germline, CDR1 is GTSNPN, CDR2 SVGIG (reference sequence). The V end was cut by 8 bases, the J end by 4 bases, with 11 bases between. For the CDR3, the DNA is TGTGCCGGCGGGATTGGAGAGACCCAGTACTTC. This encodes CAGGIGETQYF.

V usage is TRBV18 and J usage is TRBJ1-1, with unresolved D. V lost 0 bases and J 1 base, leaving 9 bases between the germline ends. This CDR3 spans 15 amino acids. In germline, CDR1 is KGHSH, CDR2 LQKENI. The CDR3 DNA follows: TGTGCCAGCTCACCACCGGTCGTAAGGAACACTGAAGCTTTCTTT. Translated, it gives CASSPPVVRNTEAFF.

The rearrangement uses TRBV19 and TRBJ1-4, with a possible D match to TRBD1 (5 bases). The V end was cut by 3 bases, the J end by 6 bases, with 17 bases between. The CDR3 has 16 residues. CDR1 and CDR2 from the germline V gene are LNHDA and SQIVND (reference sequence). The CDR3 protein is CASSIGRVAEDEKLFF. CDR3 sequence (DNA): TGTGCCAGTAGTATTGGCAGGGTGGCGGAGGATGAAAAACTGTTTTTT. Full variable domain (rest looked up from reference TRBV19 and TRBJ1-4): DGGITQSPKYLFRKEGQNVTLSCEQNLNHDAMYWYRQDPGQGLRLIYYSQIVNDFQKGDIAEGYSVSREKKESFPLTVTSAQKNPTAFYLCASSIGRVAEDEKLFFGSGTQLSVL.

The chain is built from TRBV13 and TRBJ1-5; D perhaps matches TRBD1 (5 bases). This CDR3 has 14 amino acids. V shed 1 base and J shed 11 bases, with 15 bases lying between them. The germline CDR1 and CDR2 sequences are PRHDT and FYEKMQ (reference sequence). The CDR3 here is CASSLAREGGAQHF. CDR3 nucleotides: TGTGCCAGCAGCTTAGCCAGGGAAGGAGGGGCCCAGCATTTT.

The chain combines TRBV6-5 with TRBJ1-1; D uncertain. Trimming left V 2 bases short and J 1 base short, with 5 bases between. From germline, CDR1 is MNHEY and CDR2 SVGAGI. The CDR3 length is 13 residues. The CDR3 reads CASSYTENTEAFF. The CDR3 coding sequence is TGTGCCAGCAGTTACACAGAGAACACTGAAGCTTTCTTT.

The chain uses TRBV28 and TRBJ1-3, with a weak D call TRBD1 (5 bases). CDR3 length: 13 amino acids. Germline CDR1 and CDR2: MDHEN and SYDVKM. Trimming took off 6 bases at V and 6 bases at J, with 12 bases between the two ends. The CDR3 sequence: CASRVGGINTIYF. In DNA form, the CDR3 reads TGTGCCAGCAGGGTCGGGGGGATAAACACCATATATTTT.

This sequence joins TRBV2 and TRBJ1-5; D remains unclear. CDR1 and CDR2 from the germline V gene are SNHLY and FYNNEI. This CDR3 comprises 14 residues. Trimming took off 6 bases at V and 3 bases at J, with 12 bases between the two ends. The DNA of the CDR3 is TGTGCCAGCAGCCCGTCTAGATTCAATCAGCCCCAGCATTTT. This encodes CASSPSRFNQPQHF. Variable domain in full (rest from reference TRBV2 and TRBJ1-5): EPEVTQTPSHQVTQMGQEVILRCVPISNHLYFYWYRQILGQKVEFLVSFYNNEISEKSEIFDDQFSVERPDGSNFTLKIRSTKLEDSAMYFCASSPSRFNQPQHFGDGTRLSIL.

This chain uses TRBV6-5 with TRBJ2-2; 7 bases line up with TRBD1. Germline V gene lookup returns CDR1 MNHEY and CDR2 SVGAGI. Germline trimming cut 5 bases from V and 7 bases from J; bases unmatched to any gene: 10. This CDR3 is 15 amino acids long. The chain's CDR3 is CASSLQGGAGGELFF. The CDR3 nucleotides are TGTGCCAGCAGTCTCCAAGGGGGCGCGGGCGGGGAGCTGTTTTTT.

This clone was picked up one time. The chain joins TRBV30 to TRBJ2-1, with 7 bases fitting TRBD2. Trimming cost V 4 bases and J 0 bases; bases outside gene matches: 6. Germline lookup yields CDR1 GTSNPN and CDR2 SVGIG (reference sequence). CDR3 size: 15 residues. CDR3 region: CAWNGGGVSYNEQFF. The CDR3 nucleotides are TGTGCCTGGAACGGGGGAGGGGTCTCCTACAATGAGCAGTTCTTC.

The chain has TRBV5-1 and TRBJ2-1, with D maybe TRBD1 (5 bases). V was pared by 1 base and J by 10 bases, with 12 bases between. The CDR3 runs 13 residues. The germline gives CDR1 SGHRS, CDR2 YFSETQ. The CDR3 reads CASSLTGEQEQFF. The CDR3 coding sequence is TGCGCCAGCAGCTTGACAGGAGAACAGGAGCAGTTCTTC.

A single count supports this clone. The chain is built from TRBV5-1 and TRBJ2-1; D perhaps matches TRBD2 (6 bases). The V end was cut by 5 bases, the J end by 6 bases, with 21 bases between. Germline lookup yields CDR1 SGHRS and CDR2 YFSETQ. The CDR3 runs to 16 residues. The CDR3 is CASRQPGLDGANEQFF. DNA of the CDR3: TGCGCCAGCAGGCAACCGGGACTCGACGGTGCCAATGAGCAGTTCTTC.

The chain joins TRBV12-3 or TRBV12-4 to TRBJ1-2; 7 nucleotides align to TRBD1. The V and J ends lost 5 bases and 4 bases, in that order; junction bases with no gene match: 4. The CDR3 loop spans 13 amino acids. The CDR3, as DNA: TGTGCCAGCAGTCGACAGGGAACCTATGGCTACACCTTC. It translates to CASSRQGTYGYTF.

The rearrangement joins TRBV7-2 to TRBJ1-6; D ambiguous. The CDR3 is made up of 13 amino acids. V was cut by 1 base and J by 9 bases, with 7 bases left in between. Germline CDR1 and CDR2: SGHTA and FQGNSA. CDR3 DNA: TGTGCCAGCAGCTTAGGCGGTACTTCACCCCTCCACTTT. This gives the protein CASSLGGTSPLHF.

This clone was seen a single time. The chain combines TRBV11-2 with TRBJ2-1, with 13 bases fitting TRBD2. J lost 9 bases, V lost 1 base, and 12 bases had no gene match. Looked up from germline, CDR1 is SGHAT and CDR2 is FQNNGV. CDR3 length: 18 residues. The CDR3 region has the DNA TGTGCCAGCAGCTTAGGGAGGCTACTAGCGGGAGGGGGTAGTGAGCAGTTCTTC. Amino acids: CASSLGRLLAGGGSEQFF.

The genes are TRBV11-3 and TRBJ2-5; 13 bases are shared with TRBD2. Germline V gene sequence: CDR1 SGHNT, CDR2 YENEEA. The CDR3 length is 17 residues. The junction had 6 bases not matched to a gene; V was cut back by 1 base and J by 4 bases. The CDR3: CASSLVLAGGPSETQYF. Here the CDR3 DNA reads TGTGCCAGCAGCTTAGTACTAGCGGGAGGGCCTTCAGAGACCCAGTACTTC. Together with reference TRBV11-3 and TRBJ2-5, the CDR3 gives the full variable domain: EAGVVQSPRYKIIEKKQPVAFWCNPISGHNTLYWYLQNLGQGPELLIRYENEEAVDDSQLPKDRFSAERLKGVDSTLKIQPAELGDSAVYLCASSLVLAGGPSETQYFGPGTRLLVL.

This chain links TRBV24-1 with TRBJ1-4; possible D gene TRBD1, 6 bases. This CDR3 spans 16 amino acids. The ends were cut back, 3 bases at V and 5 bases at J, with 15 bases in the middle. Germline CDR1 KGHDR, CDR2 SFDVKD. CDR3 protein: CATSDRRAGDNEKLFF. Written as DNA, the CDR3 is TGTGCCACCAGTGATCGTAGGGCAGGGGACAATGAAAAACTGTTTTTT.

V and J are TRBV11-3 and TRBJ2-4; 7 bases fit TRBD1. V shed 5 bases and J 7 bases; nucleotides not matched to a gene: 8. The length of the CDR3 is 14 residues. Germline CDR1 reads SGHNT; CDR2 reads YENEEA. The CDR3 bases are TGTGCCAGCAGCCCAGGACAGGCATCCAACATTCAGTACTTC. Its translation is CASSPGQASNIQYF.

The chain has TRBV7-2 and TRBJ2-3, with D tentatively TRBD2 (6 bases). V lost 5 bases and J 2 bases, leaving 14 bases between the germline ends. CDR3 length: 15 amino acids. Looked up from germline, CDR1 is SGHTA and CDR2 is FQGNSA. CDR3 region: CASSLFSGATDTQYF. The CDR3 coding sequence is TGTGCCAGCAGCCTCTTTAGCGGAGCCACAGATACGCAGTATTTT.

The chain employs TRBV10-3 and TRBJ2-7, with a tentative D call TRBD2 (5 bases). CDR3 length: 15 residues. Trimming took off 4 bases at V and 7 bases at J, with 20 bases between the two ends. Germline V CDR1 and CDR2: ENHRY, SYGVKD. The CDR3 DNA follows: TGTGCCATCAGTGTGGGTGGGAGTCGTTCTGGGGAGCAGTACTTC. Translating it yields CAISVGGSRSGEQYF.

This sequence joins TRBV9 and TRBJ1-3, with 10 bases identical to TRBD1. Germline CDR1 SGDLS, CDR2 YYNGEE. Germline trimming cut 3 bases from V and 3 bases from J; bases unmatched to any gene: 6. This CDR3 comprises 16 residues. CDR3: CASSGWTGGIGNTIYF. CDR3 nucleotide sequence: TGTGCCAGCAGCGGATGGACAGGGGGAATTGGAAACACCATATATTTT.

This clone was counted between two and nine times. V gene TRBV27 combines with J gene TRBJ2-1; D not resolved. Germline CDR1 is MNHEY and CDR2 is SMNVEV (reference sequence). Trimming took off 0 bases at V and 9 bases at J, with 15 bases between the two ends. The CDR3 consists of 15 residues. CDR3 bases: TGTGCCAGCAGTTTATCGTCGGTGTCAGGTGGTGAGCAGTTCTTC. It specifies CASSLSSVSGGEQFF.

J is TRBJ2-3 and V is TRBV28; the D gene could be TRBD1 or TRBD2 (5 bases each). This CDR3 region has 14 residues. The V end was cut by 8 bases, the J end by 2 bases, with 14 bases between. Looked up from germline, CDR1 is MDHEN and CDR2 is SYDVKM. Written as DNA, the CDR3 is TGTGCCAGCCCATCGGGACCCCCCACAGATACGCAGTATTTT. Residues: CASPSGPPTDTQYF.

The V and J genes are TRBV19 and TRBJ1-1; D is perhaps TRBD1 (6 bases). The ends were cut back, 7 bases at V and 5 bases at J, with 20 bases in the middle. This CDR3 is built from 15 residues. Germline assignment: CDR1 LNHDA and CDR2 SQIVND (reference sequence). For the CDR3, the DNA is TGTGCCAGTACCCCCCTCGCGGCAGGGGTGACTGAAGCTTTCTTT. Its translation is CASTPLAAGVTEAFF.